Listed below are T cell receptor beta chains from one sample, sequenced in a study of cytomegalovirus exposure and HLA in healthy donors. Data came from immunoSEQ multiplex PCR; TCRdb stores just in-frame clones and leaves some out. The repertoire consists of 130,000 or so clones, with over 70% occurring once and the leading ten covering about 1.5%. The specimen sequenced was PBMCs. The receptor set was obtained from a woman aged 40 to 55 in good health and CMV-seronegative. The CDR3 runs from the conserved cysteine through the conserved F or W. The D gene is left open where the match is weak. Clone size is given for some rows only: seen once, a few or many times, or a class if the clone is expanded.

D gene	clone size	V gene	J gene	CDR3 protein	CDR3 DNA
.	.	TRBV7-2	TRBJ2-5	CASSIGSSLEETQYF	TGTGCCAGCAGCATCGGATCTAGCCTGGAAGAGACCCAGTACTTC
.	.	TRBV7-8	TRBJ1-2	CASSLGQAANYGYTF	TGTGCCAGCAGCTTAGGGCAGGCTGCTAACTATGGCTACACCTTC
.	.	TRBV30	TRBJ1-2	CAWTSGRGNYGYTF	TGTGCCTGGACCTCGGGCAGAGGGAACTATGGCTACACCTTC
TRBD1	few	TRBV5-1	TRBJ2-5	CASSLAFGTGGVPQETQYF	TGCGCCAGCAGCTTGGCCTTTGGGACAGGGGGGGTCCCGCAAGAGACCCAGTACTTC
.	.	TRBV19	TRBJ2-7	CASSLDSSYEQYF	TGTGCCAGTAGTTTGGACAGCTCCTACGAGCAGTACTTC
TRBD2	.	TRBV7-9	TRBJ2-5	CTSSLFTSGGPAQETQYF	TGTACCAGCAGCTTGTTTACTAGCGGGGGGCCGGCTCAAGAGACCCAGTACTTC
.	.	TRBV11-1	TRBJ2-7	CASSLRQVSYEQYF	TGTGCCAGCAGCTTACGACAAGTCTCCTACGAGCAGTACTTC
TRBD1	.	TRBV6-6	TRBJ2-7	CASNNRDSTYEQYF	TGTGCCAGCAACAACCGGGACAGTACCTACGAGCAGTACTTC
TRBD1	few	TRBV6-1	TRBJ2-7	CASSRPVTGGYEQYF	TGTGCCAGCAGCCGACCTGTGACAGGGGGCTACGAGCAGTACTTC
TRBD2	.	TRBV7-9	TRBJ2-3	CASSLELAGSPSTDTQYF	TGTGCCAGCAGCTTAGAACTAGCGGGGTCCCCTAGCACAGATACGCAGTATTTT
.	.	TRBV28	TRBJ2-3	CASSLQIIPDTQYF	TGTGCCAGCAGTCTGCAGATAATCCCAGATACGCAGTATTTT
.	.	TRBV28	TRBJ2-7	CASKSGFPYEQYF	TGTGCCAGCAAGTCAGGGTTCCCCTACGAGCAGTACTTC
.	few	TRBV28	TRBJ1-6	CASRNNRQGSSYNSPLHF	TGTGCCAGCAGGAACAACCGCCAGGGAAGCTCCTATAATTCACCCCTCCACTTT
.	few	TRBV5-1	TRBJ2-4	CASSPGAQGPKNIQYF	TGCGCCAGCAGCCCAGGGGCACAGGGACCCAAAAACATTCAGTACTTC
.	.	TRBV6-6	TRBJ2-3	CASSYSSTASTDTQYF	TGTGCCAGCAGTTACTCGAGCACCGCCAGCACAGATACGCAGTATTTT
TRBD2	.	TRBV5-6	TRBJ2-7	CASSLETSGLNEQYF	TGTGCCAGCAGCTTGGAAACTAGCGGGCTCAACGAGCAGTACTTC
.	once	TRBV2	TRBJ1-5	CASTRTEGGNQPQHF	TGTGCCAGCACAAGGACGGAGGGCGGCAATCAGCCCCAGCATTTT
TRBD1	.	TRBV19	TRBJ2-3	CASRTGGLGGTDTQYF	TGTGCCAGCCGGACAGGGGGCCTGGGTGGCACAGATACGCAGTATTTT
TRBD2	.	TRBV4-3	TRBJ2-2	CASSQDRSGETTGELFF	TGCGCCAGCAGCCAAGATCGCAGCGGGGAGACCACCGGGGAGCTGTTTTTT
.	.	TRBV28	TRBJ2-7	CASTPLVGSRGEQYF	TGTGCCAGCACGCCCCTCGTTGGATCAAGGGGCGAGCAGTACTTC
.	.	TRBV5-1	TRBJ1-6	CASSLVADYNSPLHF	TGCGCCAGCAGCTTGGTAGCGGACTATAATTCACCCCTCCACTTT
TRBD1	.	TRBV5-1	TRBJ2-3	CASGRDRGPDTQYF	TGCGCCAGCGGCCGGGACAGGGGACCAGATACGCAGTATTTT
.	few	TRBV7-2	TRBJ2-1	CASSPYSSYNEQFF	TGTGCCAGCAGCCCCTATAGCTCCTACAATGAGCAGTTCTTC
.	.	TRBV18	TRBJ1-6	CASSPEASSYNSPLHF	TGTGCCAGCTCACCGGAAGCGAGCTCCTATAATTCACCCCTCCACTTT
TRBD1	.	TRBV5-1	TRBJ2-7	CASSVSGQGYSYEQYF	TGCGCCAGCAGCGTATCGGGACAGGGATACTCCTACGAGCAGTACTTC
TRBD2	.	TRBV7-2	TRBJ2-5	CASSGGLTETQYF	TGTGCCAGCAGCGGGGGACTAACGGAGACCCAGTACTTC
.	few	TRBV5-8	TRBJ1-1	CASSFGEAREDTEAFF	TGTGCCAGCAGCTTTGGAGAGGCTCGGGAGGACACTGAAGCTTTCTTT
.	few	TRBV18	TRBJ2-1	CASSPDLPGYNEQFF	TGTGCCAGCTCACCCGATTTACCGGGTTACAATGAGCAGTTCTTC
.	.	TRBV28	TRBJ1-4	CASSLTPRGLGDYNEKLFF	TGTGCCAGCAGTTTAACACCACGGGGATTGGGGGACTATAATGAAAAACTGTTTTTT
.	.	TRBV27	TRBJ1-2	CASSLGGSHGYTF	TGTGCCAGCAGTTTAGGAGGGTCTCATGGCTACACCTTC
.	few	TRBV6-5	TRBJ2-7	CASGRTNYEQYF	TGTGCCAGCGGCAGAACAAACTACGAGCAGTACTTC
TRBD1	few	TRBV2	TRBJ1-2	CASGGTGVYGYTF	TGTGCCAGCGGGGGGACAGGGGTCTATGGCTACACCTTC
.	.	TRBV5-1	TRBJ2-4	CASSLDGTGTSGGQYF	TGCGCCAGCAGCTTGGACGGGACAGGGACGAGCGGGGGTCAGTACTTC